This TCR beta chain was sequenced in a study of CXCR3-negative and CXCR3-positive naive CD8 T cells. In regard to this clonotype: Its specificity is unknown.

Study-wide results and limits: Similar TRBV-TRBJ usage was seen in naive cells (both CXCR3-negative and CXCR3-positive), but memory cells differed. TRB CDR3 hydrophobicity was greater in CXCR3-positive naive cells than in CXCR3-negative naive cells. With surface CD5 comparable between naive subsets, TCR strength was estimated using properties derived from the TRB CDR3.

Germline-derived CDR1 and CDR2 are MNHEY and SMNVEV (reference sequence). This CDR3 contains 17 residues. Libraries were UMI-labeled 5' RACE TRB cDNA. TCRdb reanalyzed the 5' RACE reads, giving one entry per CDR3 protein sequence and no DNA. Reported are approximately 140,000 distinct CDR3 sequences; the ten largest clones contain around 0.3%. The source material was naive CXCR3+ CD8+ T cells from blood. The subset is: CD45RO-CCR7+CD27+CD95- naive CD8+ T cells expressing CXCR3 (TNR3+). This chain uses TRBV27 with TRBJ2-6; the TCRdb D gene call, TRBD2, has no DNA to confirm it. This TCR derives from a human donor in good health. Some clones in this sample may be carry-over from other donors' samples. The CDR3 loop reads CASSLRGGKTGANVLTF.